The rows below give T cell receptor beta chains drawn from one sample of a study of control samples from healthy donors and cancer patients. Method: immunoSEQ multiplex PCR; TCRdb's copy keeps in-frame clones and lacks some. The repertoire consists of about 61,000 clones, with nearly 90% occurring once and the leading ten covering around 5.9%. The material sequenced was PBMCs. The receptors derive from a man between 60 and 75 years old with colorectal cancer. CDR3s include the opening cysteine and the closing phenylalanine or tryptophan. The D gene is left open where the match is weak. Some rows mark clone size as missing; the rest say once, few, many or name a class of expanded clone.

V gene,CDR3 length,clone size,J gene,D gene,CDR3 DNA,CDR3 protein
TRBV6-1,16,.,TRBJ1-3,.,TGTGCCAGCAGTGAAGCGCTCCGGCCCTCTGGAAACACCATATATTTT,CASSEALRPSGNTIYF
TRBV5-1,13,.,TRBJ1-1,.,TGCGCCAGCAGCCCCCGACAGAACACTGAAGCTTTCTTT,CASSPRQNTEAFF
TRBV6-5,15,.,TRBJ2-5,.,TGTGCCAGTGCCACCGGGCCGTATGGGGAAGAGACCCAGTACTTC,CASATGPYGEETQYF
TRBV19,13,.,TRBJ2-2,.,TGTGCCAGTGACAGGTTGAACACCGGGGAGCTGTTTTTT,CASDRLNTGELFF
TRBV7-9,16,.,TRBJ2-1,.,TGTGCCAGCAGCTTTTACAGGAGTGGATCCTACAATGAGCAGTTCTTC,CASSFYRSGSYNEQFF
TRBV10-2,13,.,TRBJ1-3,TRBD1,TGCGCCAGCAGTGTCAGGGGGGCAAACACCATATATTTT,CASSVRGANTIYF
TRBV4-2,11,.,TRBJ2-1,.,TGTGCCAGCAGCCAAGCTGCTGAGCAGTTCTTC,CASSQAAEQFF
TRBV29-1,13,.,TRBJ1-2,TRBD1,TGCAGCGTGACGGACAGGACTAACTATGGCTACACCTTC,CSVTDRTNYGYTF
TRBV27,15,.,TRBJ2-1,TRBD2,TGTGCCAGCAGCCCCGGACTAGCGGTCTACAATGAGCAGTTCTTC,CASSPGLAVYNEQFF
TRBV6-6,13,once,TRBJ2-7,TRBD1,TGTGCCAGCAGCGACAGGGGAGGCTACGAGCAGTACTTC,CASSDRGGYEQYF
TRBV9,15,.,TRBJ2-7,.,TGTGCCAGCAGCGTGGGGGGAGACTCATTTTACGAGCAGTACTTC,CASSVGGDSFYEQYF
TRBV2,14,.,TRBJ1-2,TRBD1,TGTGCCAGCAGTGAAGGGGACAGGGGATGGGGCTACACCTTC,CASSEGDRGWGYTF
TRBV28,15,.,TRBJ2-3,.,TGTGCCAGCAGCCTTCAGGGGTTTACCACAGATACGCAGTATTTT,CASSLQGFTTDTQYF
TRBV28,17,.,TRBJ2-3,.,TGTGCCAGCAGTCCCAATGGGCGGGGGCCGGACACAGATACGCAGTATTTT,CASSPNGRGPDTDTQYF
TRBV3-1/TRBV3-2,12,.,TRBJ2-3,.,TGTGCCAGCAGCCAAGTCCCAGATACGCAGTATTTT,CASSQVPDTQYF
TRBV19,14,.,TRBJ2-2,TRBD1,TGTGCCAGTGGGGGGGACAGGGGTTCCGGGGAGCTGTTTTTT,CASGGDRGSGELFF
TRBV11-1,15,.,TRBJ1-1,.,TGTGCCAGCACCTCGAAGGGGCTCCGCGTCACTGAAGCTTTCTTT,CASTSKGLRVTEAFF
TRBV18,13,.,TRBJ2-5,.,TGTGCCAGCTCACGGAACTATCAAGAGACCCAGTACTTC,CASSRNYQETQYF
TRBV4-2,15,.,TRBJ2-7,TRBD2,TGTGCCAGCAGCCAGCCGGAGACGGGAGGGTACGAGCAGTACTTC,CASSQPETGGYEQYF
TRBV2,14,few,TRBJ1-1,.,TGTGCCAGCAGTGATCCAGGGTCGAACACTGAAGCTTTCTTT,CASSDPGSNTEAFF
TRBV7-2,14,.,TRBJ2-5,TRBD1,TGTGCCAGCAGCTTAGTACAGGGGCCAGAGACCCAGTACTTC,CASSLVQGPETQYF
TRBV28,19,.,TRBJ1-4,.,TGTGCCAGCAGTTCTCAGTGGGGGCTAGGGCGTAGCCTTGATGGAAAACTGTTTTTT,CASSSQWGLGRSLDGKLFF
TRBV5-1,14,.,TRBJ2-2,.,TGCGCCAGCAGCTCCGGTGGGGGTACCGGGGAGCTGTTTTTT,CASSSGGGTGELFF
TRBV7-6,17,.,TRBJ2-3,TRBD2,TGTGCCAGCAGCCCGGGACTAGCGCAAGGGGGCACAGATACGCAGTATTTT,CASSPGLAQGGTDTQYF
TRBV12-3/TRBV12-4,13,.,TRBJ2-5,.,TGTGCCAGCAGCAGCACTTTGAGGGAGACCCAGTACTTC,CASSSTLRETQYF